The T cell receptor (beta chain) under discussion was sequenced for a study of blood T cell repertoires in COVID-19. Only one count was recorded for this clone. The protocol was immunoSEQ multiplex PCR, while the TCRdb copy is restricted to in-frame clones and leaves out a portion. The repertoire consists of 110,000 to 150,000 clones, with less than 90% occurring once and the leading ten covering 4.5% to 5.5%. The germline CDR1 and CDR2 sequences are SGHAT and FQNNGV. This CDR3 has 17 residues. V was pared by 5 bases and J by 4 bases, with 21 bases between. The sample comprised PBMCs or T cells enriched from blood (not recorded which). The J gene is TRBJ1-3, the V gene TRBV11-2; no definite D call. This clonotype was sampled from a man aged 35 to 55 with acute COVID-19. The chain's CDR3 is CASSLSWYGETGNTIYF. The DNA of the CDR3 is TGTGCCAGCAGCCTGAGTTGGTACGGGGAAACAGGAAACACCATATATTTT.